These 21 T cell receptor beta chains share one sample of origin, sequenced in a study of shared clonotypes between healthy human individuals. Sequencing used immunoSEQ multiplex PCR; TCRdb keeps in-frame clones, though not all of them. The sample lists under 1 million clones, about 91% occurring once. Naive CD8 cells lacked CD45RO, underwent positive selection for CCR7 and left out terminally differentiated effector memory CD45RA+ cells. Input material: naive CD8+ T cells sorted from blood. These receptors were obtained from a man aged 25 to 40 in good health.

V is TRBV9 and J is TRBJ1-5; possible D gene TRBD1, 5 bases. The CDR3 has 15 residues. V lost 4 bases, J lost 1 base, and 12 bases lay in between. Per the germline V gene, CDR1 is SGDLS and CDR2 is YYNGEE. Here the CDR3 reads CASSPAGTSNQPQHF. DNA for the CDR3: TGTGCCAGCAGCCCCGCGGGGACGAGCAATCAGCCCCAGCATTTT. Drawing the rest from reference TRBV9 and TRBJ1-5, the complete variable domain is DSGVTQTPKHLITATGQRVTLRCSPRSGDLSVYWYQQSLDQGLQFLIQYYNGEERAKGNILERFSAQQFPDLHSELNLSSLELGDSALYFCASSPAGTSNQPQHFGDGTRLSIL.

The V call is TRBV11-2, the J call TRBJ2-7; 10 bases align to TRBD2. CDR1 and CDR2 (germline): SGHAT, FQNNGV. V was clipped by 1 base and J by 3 bases; unmatched bases: 6. This CDR3 contains 16 residues. The CDR3, as DNA: TGTGCCAGCAGCTTAGTCAGCGGGAGGGCCATCTACGAGCAGTACTTC. It codes for CASSLVSGRAIYEQYF.

This CDR3 reads CATRQGLDFRGYTF. The CDR3 nucleotides are TGTGCCACCCGACAGGGTTTGGATTTTCGGGGCTACACCTTC. The genes are TRBV19 and TRBJ1-2; 7 bases are a match to TRBD1. The CDR3 extends over 14 amino acids. The germline V gene encodes CDR1 LNHDA and CDR2 SQIVND (reference sequence). Trimming took 10 bases from V and 8 from J; bases not matched to a gene: 16. The variable domain in full, with the rest retrieved from reference TRBV19 and TRBJ1-2, is DGGITQSPKYLFRKEGQNVTLSCEQNLNHDAMYWYRQDPGQGLRLIYYSQIVNDFQKGDIAEGYSVSREKKESFPLTVTSAQKNPTAFYLCATRQGLDFRGYTFGSGTRLTVV.

The V call is TRBV6-5, the J call TRBJ2-7; D might be TRBD2 (5 bases). V was pared by 6 bases and J by 4 bases, with 10 bases between. This CDR3 is 12 amino acids long. Germline-derived CDR1 and CDR2 are MNHEY and SVGAGI. This CDR3 reads CASRRGFYEQYF. CDR3 bases: TGTGCCAGCAGGCGAGGGTTTTACGAGCAGTACTTC.

The chain uses TRBV28 and TRBJ1-5, with unresolved D. The V and J ends lost 6 bases and 7 bases respectively, with 16 bases between them. Germline V gene lookup returns CDR1 MDHEN and CDR2 SYDVKM. The CDR3 is 14 amino acids. The CDR3 here is CASRDQMVGQPQHF. For the CDR3, the DNA is TGTGCCAGCAGAGACCAGATGGTTGGACAGCCCCAGCATTTT.

V and J are TRBV5-5 and TRBJ2-6; possibly TRBD1 or TRBD2 for D (5 bases each). V lost 4 bases and J 0 bases, leaving 14 bases between the germline ends. CDR3 length: 17 residues. Germline V CDR1 and CDR2: SGHKS, YYEKEE (reference sequence). DNA of the CDR3: TGTGCCAGCAGCCTCGGGACGGTTGACTCTGGGGCCAACGTCCTGACTTTC. Encoded protein: CASSLGTVDSGANVLTF.

In its sample, this clone was seen once. The rearrangement joins TRBV6-1 to TRBJ2-3; D is ambiguous. CDR1 and CDR2 (germline): MNHNS, SASEGT. V was pared by 2 bases and J by 0 bases, with 9 bases between. The CDR3 contains 15 residues. CDR3 protein: CASSERAISTDTQYF. For the CDR3, the DNA is TGTGCCAGCAGTGAACGAGCTATTAGCACAGATACGCAGTATTTT.

This chain links TRBV2 with TRBJ1-2; TRBD1 might be the D (5 bases). The germline V and J ends were trimmed by 5 bases and 0 bases, with 13 bases remaining between them. This CDR3 is built from 15 residues. Germline-derived CDR1 and CDR2 are SNHLY and FYNNEI. The DNA of the CDR3 is TGTGCCAGCAGTTTACAGGCTTTCCCTAACTATGGCTACACCTTC. This translates into CASSLQAFPNYGYTF.

The genes are TRBV4-1 and TRBJ2-5; TRBD1 agrees at 9 bases. This CDR3 comprises 17 residues. The germline V gene has CDR1 MGHRA and CDR2 YSYEKL. J lost 4 bases, V lost 1 base, and 10 bases had no gene match. CDR3 nucleotides: TGCGCCAGCAGCCAAGTACAGGGGGCAGTGAGGGGAGAGACCCAGTACTTC. It specifies CASSQVQGAVRGETQYF.

Comments on this clone: The sample holds other DNA sequences that translate to the same CDR3. The V call is TRBV28, the J call TRBJ1-2; D gene uncertain. The germline V gene has CDR1 MDHEN and CDR2 SYDVKM. There are 12 residues in the CDR3. V was shortened by 3 bases and J by 4 bases, with 6 bases between the two germline ends. The CDR3 sequence is CASSLGSYGYTF. The CDR3, as DNA: TGTGCCAGCAGTTTGGGCAGCTATGGCTACACCTTC.

J is TRBJ1-5 and V is TRBV4-3; no clear D gene. The CDR3 length is 13 residues. Germline V CDR1 and CDR2: LGHNA, YSLEER. Trimming removed 1 base at V and 7 bases at J, with 8 bases between. The CDR3 bases are TGCGCCAGCAGCCAAGGTCCTAACCAGCCCCAGCATTTT. This codes for CASSQGPNQPQHF.

The chain carries TRBV19 and TRBJ2-7, with 11 bases identical to TRBD2. Trimming cost V 6 bases and J 1 base; bases outside gene matches: 5. CDR1 and CDR2 from the germline V gene are LNHDA and SQIVND (reference sequence). This CDR3 has 15 amino acids. This chain's CDR3 is CASSSGLAASYEQYF. DNA for the CDR3: TGTGCCAGTAGCTCGGGACTAGCGGCGTCCTACGAGCAGTACTTC.

The J gene is TRBJ1-1, the V gene TRBV6-1; 7 bases are a match to TRBD1. V was pared by 0 bases and J by 2 bases, with 6 bases of the junction left unmatched. Germline V lookup: CDR1 MNHNS, CDR2 SASEGT. The CDR3 is made up of 16 amino acids. The CDR3 here is CASSEAVRGRNTEAFF. DNA for the CDR3: TGTGCCAGCAGTGAAGCTGTAAGGGGGCGTAACACTGAAGCTTTCTTT.

The chain joins TRBV27 to TRBJ2-1; 7 nucleotides agree with TRBD1. V shed 6 bases and J 4 bases; nucleotides not matched to a gene: 3. This CDR3 is built from 13 residues. Germline V gene sequence: CDR1 MNHEY, CDR2 SMNVEV (reference sequence). Here the CDR3 reads CASRRQGYNEQFF. DNA for the CDR3: TGTGCCAGCAGGCGACAGGGTTACAATGAGCAGTTCTTC.

J is TRBJ2-7 and V is TRBV27, with TRBD1 identical over 7 bases. After removal of 5 bases from V and 6 bases from J, the junction contained 4 bases not matched to a gene. The CDR3 consists of 12 residues. In germline, CDR1 is MNHEY, CDR2 SMNVEV (reference sequence). The CDR3 spells CASSGQDVEQYF. For the CDR3, the DNA is TGTGCCAGCAGTGGACAGGATGTCGAGCAGTACTTC.

This chain uses TRBV4-1 with TRBJ1-1; the D gene is possibly TRBD1 (6 bases). The V gene's germline CDR1 is MGHRA and CDR2 YSYEKL. The CDR3 has 16 residues. Deletions cut 0 bases from V and 0 bases from J, with 11 bases between. The chain's CDR3 is CASSQEQGRMNTEAFF. CDR3 DNA: TGCGCCAGCAGCCAAGAACAGGGACGTATGAACACTGAAGCTTTCTTT.

The genes are TRBV5-1 and TRBJ2-3, with D maybe TRBD2 (6 bases). CDR1 SGHRS and CDR2 YFSETQ come from the germline V gene. Trimming removed 4 bases at V and 3 bases at J, with 18 bases between. The CDR3 runs 16 residues. In DNA, the CDR3 is TGCGCCAGCAGCCCAAACTGGGGGAGGACTACAGATACGCAGTATTTT. Translated: CASSPNWGRTTDTQYF.

The genes are TRBV27 and TRBJ2-7, with no clear D. CDR1 is MNHEY, CDR2 SMNVEV, per germline (reference sequence). The CDR3 contains 16 residues. The germline V and J ends were trimmed by 5 bases and 3 bases, with 20 bases remaining between them. The CDR3 region is CASSHQGLSVLYEQYF. In nucleotides, the CDR3 is TGTGCCAGCAGTCACCAAGGCCTATCGGTCCTCTACGAGCAGTACTTC.

The V gene is TRBV4-1, the J gene TRBJ2-3; D gene uncertain. Trimming left V 3 bases short and J 7 bases short, with 11 bases between. Germline CDR1 is MGHRA and CDR2 is YSYEKL. The CDR3 spans 13 residues. CDR3 region: CASSQDLTHTQYF. The DNA for the CDR3 is TGCGCCAGCAGCCAGGACCTAACTCATACGCAGTATTTT.

The V gene is TRBV7-9, the J gene TRBJ2-2; TRBD2 matches 7 bases. J lost 2 bases, V lost 7 bases, and 10 bases had no gene match. This CDR3 comprises 16 residues. Germline V CDR1 and CDR2: SEHNR, FQNEAQ (reference sequence). The CDR3 here is CASTLFRDYNTGELFF. The CDR3 DNA sequence: TGTGCCAGCACCCTGTTCCGGGACTACAACACCGGGGAGCTGTTTTTT.

This clone was detected once. The chain has TRBV11-2 and TRBJ2-2, with unresolved D. The CDR3 runs to 16 residues. Trimming left V 1 base short and J 2 bases short, with 11 bases between. Per the germline V gene, CDR1 is SGHAT and CDR2 is FQNNGV. CDR3 coding DNA: TGTGCCAGCAGCTTAGTAAATCCATTCAACACCGGGGAGCTGTTTTTT. It is translated as CASSLVNPFNTGELFF.